The T cell receptor (beta chain) described here comes from a study of early T cells in non-severe SARS-CoV-2 infection. Study at large: The authors sequenced bulk RNA from unsorted whole blood, leaving chains unpaired.

Individual cDNA molecules received unique molecular identifiers. TCRdb itself ran the 5' RACE reads through MiXCR, one entry per CDR3 protein. The repertoire holds around 78,000 distinct CDR3 sequences, with 11% to 15% as singletons. Germline V gene lookup returns CDR1 MNHEY and CDR2 SVGAGI. V dropped 1 base and J dropped 9 bases, with 11 bases sitting between them. The CDR3 runs 13 residues. This clonotype occurred a few times. The source material was whole blood. The TCR was taken from an adult who was a healthcare worker with PCR-confirmed SARS-CoV-2 infection or an uninfected control (not recorded which). The J gene is TRBJ2-3, the V gene TRBV6-5; unclear D gene. CDR3 DNA: TGTGCCAGCAGTTACTTAGGCGTTGGCACGCAGTATTTT. This codes for CASSYLGVGTQYF.